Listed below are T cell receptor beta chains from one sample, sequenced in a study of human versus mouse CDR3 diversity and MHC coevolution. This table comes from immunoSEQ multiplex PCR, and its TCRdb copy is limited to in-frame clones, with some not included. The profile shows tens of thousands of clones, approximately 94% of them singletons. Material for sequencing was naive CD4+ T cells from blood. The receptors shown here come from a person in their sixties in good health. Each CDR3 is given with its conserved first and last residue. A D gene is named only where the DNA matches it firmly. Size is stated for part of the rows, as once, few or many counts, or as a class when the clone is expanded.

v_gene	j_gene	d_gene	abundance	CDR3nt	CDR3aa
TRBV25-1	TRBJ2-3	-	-	TGTGCCAGCAGTCCAACGGGGGGCGGAGGCACAGATACGCAGTATTTT	CASSPTGGGGTDTQYF
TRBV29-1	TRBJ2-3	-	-	TGCAGCGTCCCCCGCCCCCCCTCTTCCGGCGGGATACACACAGATACGCAGTATTTT	CSVPRPPSSGGIHTDTQYF
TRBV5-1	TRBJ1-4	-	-	TGCGCCAGCAGCTTGACAAGCCCCTCCGGGAAAAGTGAAAAACTGTTTTTT	CASSLTSPSGKSEKLFF
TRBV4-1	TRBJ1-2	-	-	TGCGCCAGCAGCCAACCGGGAAACTTTGACTATGGCTACACCTTC	CASSQPGNFDYGYTF
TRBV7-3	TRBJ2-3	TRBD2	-	TGTGCCAGCAGCTTAGTTAGTGGGAGGGCCGGAGATACGCAGTATTTT	CASSLVSGRAGDTQYF
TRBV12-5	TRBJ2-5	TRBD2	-	TGTGCTAGTGGTTCGTCGACTAGCGGGGCTCAAGAGACCCAGTACTTC	CASGSSTSGAQETQYF
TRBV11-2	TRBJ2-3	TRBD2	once	TGTGCCAGCAGCCACGGGACTAGCGGGAGCACAGATACGCAGTATTTT	CASSHGTSGSTDTQYF
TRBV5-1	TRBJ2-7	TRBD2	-	TGCGCCAGCAGCTCAGGACTAGCGGGAGGATCCTACGAGCAGTACTTC	CASSSGLAGGSYEQYF
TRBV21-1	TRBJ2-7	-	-	TGTGCCAGCAGCAAAGCTCCGGGAACCAAGGGAAACTACGAGCAGTACTTC	CASSKAPGTKGNYEQYF
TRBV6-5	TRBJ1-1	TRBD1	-	TGTGCCAGCAGTTACTCTACGACAGGGGGCTCCACTGAAGCTTTCTTT	CASSYSTTGGSTEAFF
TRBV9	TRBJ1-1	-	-	TGTGCCAGCAGCGCGGGGGGGGGTTCGGGGACTGAAGCTTTCTTT	CASSAGGGSGTEAFF
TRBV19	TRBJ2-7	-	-	TGTGCCAGTAGTATTGGTCCTGGTGTACAGGGCGACGAGCAGTACTTC	CASSIGPGVQGDEQYF
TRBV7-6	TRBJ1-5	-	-	TGTGCCAGCAGCCAAGACAGGTCGCAGCCCCAGCATTTT	CASSQDRSQPQHF
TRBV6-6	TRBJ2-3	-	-	TGTGCCAGCAGTTCCCGCGGGCCCATAGGGACGCAGTATTTT	CASSSRGPIGTQYF
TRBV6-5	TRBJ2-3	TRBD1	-	TGTGCCAGCAGTTACAGCCGGACAGGCGTATTAGATACGCAGTATTTT	CASSYSRTGVLDTQYF
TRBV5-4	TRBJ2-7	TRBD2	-	TGTGCCAGCAGCCGCCCGACTAGCGGGAGTTACGAGCAGTACTTC	CASSRPTSGSYEQYF
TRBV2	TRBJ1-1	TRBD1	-	TGTGCCAGCATCGGGGGACAGGGGCGATCTGAAGCTTTCTTT	CASIGGQGRSEAFF
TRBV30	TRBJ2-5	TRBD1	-	TGTGCCTGGAGTGCGGACAGGAGCCAAGAGACCCAGTACTTC	CAWSADRSQETQYF
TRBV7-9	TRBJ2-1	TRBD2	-	TGTGCCAGCAGCCGGGGGGGAGAAAAACGCAATGAGCAGTTCTTC	CASSRGGEKRNEQFF
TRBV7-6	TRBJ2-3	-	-	TGTGCCAGCAGCTTAGGAGGGACTACAGATACGCAGTATTTT	CASSLGGTTDTQYF
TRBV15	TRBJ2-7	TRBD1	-	TGTGCCACCAGCAGAGATCTGACAGGGGGTTCCTACGAGCAGTACTTC	CATSRDLTGGSYEQYF
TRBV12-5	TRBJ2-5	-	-	TGTGCTAGTGCCCCCTCGGGGCAAGAGACCCAGTACTTC	CASAPSGQETQYF
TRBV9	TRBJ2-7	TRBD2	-	TGTGCCAGCAGCGTAGCCGGCGGGAGCTCCTACGAGCAGTACTTC	CASSVAGGSSYEQYF
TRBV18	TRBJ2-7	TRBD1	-	TGTGCCAGCTCACCACGGGGACAGGGGGCTTACGAGCAGTACTTC	CASSPRGQGAYEQYF
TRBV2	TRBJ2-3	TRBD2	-	TGTGCCAGCAGCCTACTAGCGGGAGGGCGGGAAGATACGCAGTATTTT	CASSLLAGGREDTQYF
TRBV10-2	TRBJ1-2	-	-	TGCGCCAGCAGCGACAGCCCATATGGCTACACCTTC	CASSDSPYGYTF